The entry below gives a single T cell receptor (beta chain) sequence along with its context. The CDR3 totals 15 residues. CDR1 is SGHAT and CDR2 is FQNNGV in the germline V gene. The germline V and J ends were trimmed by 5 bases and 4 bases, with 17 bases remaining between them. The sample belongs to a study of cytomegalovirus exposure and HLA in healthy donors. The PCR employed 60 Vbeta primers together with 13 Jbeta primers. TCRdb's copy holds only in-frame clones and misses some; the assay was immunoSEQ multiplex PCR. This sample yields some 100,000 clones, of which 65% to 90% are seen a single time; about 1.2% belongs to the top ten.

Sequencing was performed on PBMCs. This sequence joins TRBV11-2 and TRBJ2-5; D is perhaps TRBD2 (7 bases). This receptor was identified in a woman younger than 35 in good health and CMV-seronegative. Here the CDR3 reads CASSVGRGGRETQYF. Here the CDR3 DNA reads TGTGCCAGCAGCGTAGGAAGGGGGGGACGAGAGACCCAGTACTTC.